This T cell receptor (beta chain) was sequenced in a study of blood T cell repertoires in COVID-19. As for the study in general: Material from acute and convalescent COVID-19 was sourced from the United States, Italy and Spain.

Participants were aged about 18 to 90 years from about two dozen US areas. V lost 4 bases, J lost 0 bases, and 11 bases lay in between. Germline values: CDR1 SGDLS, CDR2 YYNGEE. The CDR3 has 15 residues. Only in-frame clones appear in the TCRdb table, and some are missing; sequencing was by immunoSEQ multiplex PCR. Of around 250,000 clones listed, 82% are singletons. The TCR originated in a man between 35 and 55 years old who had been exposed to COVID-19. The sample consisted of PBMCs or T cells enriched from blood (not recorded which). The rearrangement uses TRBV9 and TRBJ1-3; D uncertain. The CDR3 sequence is CASSTNEGSGNTIYF. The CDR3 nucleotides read TGTGCCAGCAGCACCAATGAGGGCTCTGGAAACACCATATATTTT.